The entry below describes one TCR beta chain. This sample was included in a study of early T cells in non-severe SARS-CoV-2 infection. CDR1 and CDR2 from the germline V gene are LGHNA and YSLEER. The CDR3 totals 18 residues. J lost 1 base, V lost 1 base, and 7 bases had no gene match. Tagging with unique molecular identifiers was applied to individual cDNA molecules. Each CDR3 protein is one row after TCRdb ran MiXCR on the 5' RACE reads. Of tens of thousands of distinct CDR3 sequences in the sample, around 6.8% are singletons; the top ten hold 7% to 10%. The sample taken for sequencing was whole blood. This sequence was found in an adult who was a healthcare worker with PCR-confirmed SARS-CoV-2 infection or an uninfected control (not recorded which). The chain employs TRBV4-3 and TRBJ2-4; 10 nucleotides match TRBD1. CDR3 region: CASSQVFWGQGAKNIQYF. The CDR3 bases are TGCGCCAGCAGCCAAGTTTTTTGGGGACAGGGGGCCAAAAACATTCAGTACTTC.